These T cell receptor beta chains were read from a single sample in a study of response to subunit inactivated influenza vaccine. TCRdb reprocessed the RT-PCR reads via MiXCR and lists one record per CDR3 protein. The table has about 520,000 distinct CDR3 sequences, approximately 6.9% seen once. This sample comprised PBMCs from blood, obtained around 25 months after vaccination. These receptors originate from a man aged 50 to 69 who received an inactivated influenza vaccine. CDR3s include the opening cysteine and the closing phenylalanine or tryptophan.

TRBV12-3/TRBV12-4	TRBJ2-3	CASARGTSGYTQYF
TRBV29-1	TRBJ2-7	CSVEAGQNPNEQYF
TRBV4-3	TRBJ2-7	CASSQDTTGTFAYEQYF
TRBV12-3/TRBV12-4	TRBJ1-2	CASSLGTGNGYTF
TRBV6-5	TRBJ2-1	CASSYRVGLAGYNEQFF
TRBV20-1	TRBJ1-1	CSALVGIPAFF
TRBV9	TRBJ2-3	CASSEASDTQYF
TRBV6-1	TRBJ1-5	CASSEVAGPGQPQHF
TRBV20-1	TRBJ2-1	CSARGGTGSNEQFF
TRBV4-2	TRBJ1-5	CASSQDGGSHQPQHF
TRBV11-2	TRBJ2-7	CASSIGLAGFYEQYF
TRBV20-1	TRBJ1-1	CSAREGGGRTEAFF
TRBV30	TRBJ1-1	CAWDAYYTEAFF
TRBV11-2	TRBJ1-1	CASSLSDKNTEAFF
TRBV7-8	TRBJ2-5	CASSTGLAGDRFQETQYF
TRBV5-1	TRBJ1-1	CASRRGAVGAFF
TRBV12-3/TRBV12-4	TRBJ2-7	CASSRIWGEQYF
TRBV30	TRBJ2-3	CAWSVPQGRTDTQYF
TRBV11-1	TRBJ2-5	CASSRYGLDETQYF
TRBV7-8	TRBJ2-2	CASSARTGTGELFF
TRBV20-1	TRBJ1-5	CSAPTGARNQPQHF
TRBV10-3	TRBJ2-2	CAIRRGGTNTGELFF
TRBV9	TRBJ1-2	CASSVDSIQANYGYTF
TRBV12-3/TRBV12-4	TRBJ1-2	CASWGGQRAYGYTF
TRBV10-3	TRBJ1-5	CAISEGSGQINQPQHF
TRBV4-1	TRBJ1-5	CASSQVRGQGGVHQPQHF
TRBV5-1	TRBJ2-3	CASSPLTSSDTQYF
TRBV5-1	TRBJ1-3	CASSPWGSGNTIYF
TRBV12-3/TRBV12-4	TRBJ2-7	CASSSPRTVSYEQYF
TRBV20-1	TRBJ2-1	CCARPYRGVSYEQFF
TRBV29-1	TRBJ1-1	CSVVGLAGMVYTEAFF
TRBV20-1	TRBJ2-1	CSARPGLANLGPNEQFF
TRBV7-2	TRBJ2-1	CASSKTGTSGGEQFF
TRBV12-3/TRBV12-4	TRBJ2-5	CASSSRSPQETQYF
TRBV3-1	TRBJ2-7	CASSHGHEQYF
TRBV7-7	TRBJ2-5	CASSPNDRGLETQYF
TRBV12-3/TRBV12-4	TRBJ2-5	CASRLNRDRGRETQYF
TRBV7-2	TRBJ2-5	CASSLVIGDLQETQYF
TRBV4-3	TRBJ1-2	CASSQEVLSLNYGYTF
TRBV9	TRBJ1-5	CASSPGTGGHQPQHF
TRBV5-1	TRBJ1-6	CASKGSTGFGESPLHF
TRBV27	TRBJ2-3	CATTPGTSGSRVTDTQYF
TRBV5-1	TRBJ2-5	CASSLPGGQETQYF
TRBV11-2	TRBJ2-3	CASSLDWTSVSSTDTQYF
TRBV5-1	TRBJ2-2	CASSGRDRVMAGELFF